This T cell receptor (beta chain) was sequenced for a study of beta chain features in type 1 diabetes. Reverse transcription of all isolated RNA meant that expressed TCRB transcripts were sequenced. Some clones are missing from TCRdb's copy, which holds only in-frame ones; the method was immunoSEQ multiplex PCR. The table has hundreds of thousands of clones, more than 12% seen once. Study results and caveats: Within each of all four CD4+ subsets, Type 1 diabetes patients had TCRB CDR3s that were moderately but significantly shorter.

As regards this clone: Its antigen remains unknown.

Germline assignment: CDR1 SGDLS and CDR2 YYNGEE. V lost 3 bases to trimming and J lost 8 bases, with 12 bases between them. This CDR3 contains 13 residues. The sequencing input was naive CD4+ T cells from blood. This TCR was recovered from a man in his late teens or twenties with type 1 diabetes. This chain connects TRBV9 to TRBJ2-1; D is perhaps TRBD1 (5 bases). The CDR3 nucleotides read TGTGCCAGCAGCGGTCAGGGATGGCATGAGCAGTTCTTC. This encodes CASSGQGWHEQFF.